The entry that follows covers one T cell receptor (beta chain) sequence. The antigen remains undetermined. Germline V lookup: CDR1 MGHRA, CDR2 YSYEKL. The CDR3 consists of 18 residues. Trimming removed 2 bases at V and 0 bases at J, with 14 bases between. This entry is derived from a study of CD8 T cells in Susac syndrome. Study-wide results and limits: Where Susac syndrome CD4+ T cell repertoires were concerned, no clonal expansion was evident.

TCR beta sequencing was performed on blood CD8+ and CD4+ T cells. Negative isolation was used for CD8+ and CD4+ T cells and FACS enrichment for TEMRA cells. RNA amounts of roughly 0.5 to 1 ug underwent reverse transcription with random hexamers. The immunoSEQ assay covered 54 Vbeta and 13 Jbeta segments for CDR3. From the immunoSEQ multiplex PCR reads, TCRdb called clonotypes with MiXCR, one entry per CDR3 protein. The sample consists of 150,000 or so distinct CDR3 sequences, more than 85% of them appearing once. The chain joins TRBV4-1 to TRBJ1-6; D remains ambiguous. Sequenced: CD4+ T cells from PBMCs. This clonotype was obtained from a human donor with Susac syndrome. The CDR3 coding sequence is TGCGCCAGCAGCCAAAACTCAGTGTGGGTCTCCTATAATTCACCCCTCCACTTT. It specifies CASSQNSVWVSYNSPLHF.